These T cell receptor beta chains were read from a single sample in a study of T-cell memory formation after mild COVID-19. TCRdb recomputed calls from the 5' RACE reads with MiXCR, one row per CDR3 protein. The sample comprises approximately 60,000 distinct CDR3 sequences, 9.3% of which are singletons, and 1.1% rests with the top ten. The sample taken for sequencing was PBMCs or a T cell subset sorted from them (not recorded which). The receptors shown here come from a man aged 18 to 30 who had mild COVID-19 (a few samples of this study predate the infection). Cell type and time point are not known. CDR3s leave out the opening cysteine and the closing phenylalanine or tryptophan.

>TRBV6-1|13|TRBJ2-3
ASSEPREGTDTQY
>TRBV3-1|11|TRBJ2-5
ASTSTGTETQY
>TRBV5-1|13|TRBJ2-1
ASSPNEGVYNEQF
>TRBV6-1|13|TRBJ2-3
ASIWSGGATDTQY
>TRBV10-3|12|TRBJ1-2
AISEVELRGGYT
>TRBV7-2|12|TRBJ1-2
ASSLYGQSYGYT
>TRBV6-5|11|TRBJ1-6
ASSYTFGSPLH
>TRBV4-3|16|TRBJ2-7
ASSQDLLPSDPKWEQY
>TRBV29-1|11|TRBJ2-7
SVRPDEGGEQY
>TRBV7-9|11|TRBJ1-1
ASSPTQGFLAF
>TRBV7-8|13|TRBJ1-2
ASSMVGQLPYGYT
>TRBV29-1|14|TRBJ2-3
SVEDRKGRFPDTQY
>TRBV7-9|12|TRBJ2-3
ASSSGRQSNTQY
>TRBV5-1|13|TRBJ1-1
ASSLGSGLDTEAF
>TRBV11-2|12|TRBJ2-1
ASSFWGLLQEQF
>TRBV28|12|TRBJ2-3
ASSLAAGGYTQY
>TRBV5-1|12|TRBJ2-1
ASSPLVGSDEQF
>TRBV6-5|13|TRBJ2-3
ASSYPGQGADTQY
>TRBV6-2/TRBV6-3|13|TRBJ1-2
ASSSRTGSGYGYT
>TRBV12-3/TRBV12-4|14|TRBJ2-7
ASSSAGSGGLYEQY
>TRBV29-1|9|TRBJ2-3
SGGTLDTQY
>TRBV19|13|TRBJ2-4
ASSIRAGGVDIQY
>TRBV20-1|12|TRBJ1-4
SAGPRQGLGKLF
>TRBV29-1|10|TRBJ1-2
SAGDTNYGYT
>TRBV5-5|13|TRBJ2-2
ASSLGGQHTGELF
>TRBV7-9|14|TRBJ2-7
ASSWTPGQGPGEQY
>TRBV29-1|11|TRBJ2-3
SGSGHHTDTQY
>TRBV5-1|11|TRBJ2-2
ASSSEGSGELF
>TRBV20-1|11|TRBJ2-2
SAQGLNTGELF
>TRBV18|10|TRBJ1-1
ASSSQGIEAF
>TRBV25-1|14|TRBJ2-1
ASSPEGQGSGNEQF
>TRBV10-3|13|TRBJ2-1
AITRESGGTNEQF
>TRBV2|11|TRBJ2-1
ASSAAEYNEQF
>TRBV6-6|9|TRBJ2-7
ASSRSYEQY
>TRBV9|12|TRBJ1-1
ASSVSTANTEAF
>TRBV20-1|11|TRBJ2-3
SVPTGGTDTQY
>TRBV6-2/TRBV6-3|10|TRBJ1-1
ASSRKNTEAF
>TRBV11-1|14|TRBJ2-1
ASSLRGAGRYNEQF
>TRBV5-1|15|TRBJ2-5
ASSLTSGGRVQETQY
>TRBV20-1|12|TRBJ2-3
SALTSEGADTQY
>TRBV27|12|TRBJ1-2
ASSLGGGPSGYT
>TRBV6-5|11|TRBJ1-2
ASSYSGNHGYT
>TRBV7-9|14|TRBJ2-1
ASSRGPQGRRNEQF
>TRBV7-9|9|TRBJ2-7
ARLGHYEQY
>TRBV7-2|14|TRBJ1-1
ASSLGRGWVNTEAF
>TRBV4-2|14|TRBJ2-1
ASSDPSGGSLNEQF